The 15 T cell receptor beta chains reported below all come from one sample, sequenced in a study of OX40 agonist ivuxolimab in advanced cancers. Profiled with immunoSEQ multiplex PCR; TCRdb holds only in-frame clones, not every one. The data hold roughly 41,000 clones, with 86% observed a single time. Specimen: CD4+ or CD8+ T cells sorted from blood, collected in a trial of the OX40 agonist ivuxolimab. Receptors were obtained from an adult with an advanced solid tumor such as melanoma, head and neck, liver or kidney cancer.

The chain is built from TRBV11-1 and TRBJ1-2; D might be TRBD1 (5 bases). V was trimmed by 3 bases and J by 2 bases, leaving 7 bases between them. The CDR3 extends over 13 amino acids. Per germline, CDR1 SGHAT and CDR2 FQDESV (reference sequence). Here the CDR3 reads CASSLTANYGYTF. The CDR3 region has the DNA TGTGCCAGCAGCTTGACAGCGAACTATGGCTACACCTTC.

J is TRBJ2-5 and V is TRBV18; D is unclear. With 0 bases removed from V and 2 bases from J, the gap between germline ends came to 7 bases. The CDR3 has 14 amino acids. Germline-derived CDR1 and CDR2 are KGHSH and LQKENI. This CDR3 is CASSPPPPQETQYF. The CDR3 region has the DNA TGTGCCAGCTCACCACCACCTCCTCAAGAGACCCAGTACTTC.

This sequence joins TRBV5-3 and TRBJ1-3; 7 bases align to TRBD1. TRBV5-3 is an open reading frame, and its role is uncertain. V dropped 0 bases and J dropped 8; count of bases not matched to a gene: 5. The CDR3 extends over 14 amino acids. The chain's CDR3 is CARSLDRGSDTIYF. CDR3 DNA sequence: TGTGCCAGAAGCTTGGACAGGGGATCGGACACCATATATTTT.

J is TRBJ2-5 and V is TRBV2; D remains unclear. Germline CDR1 SNHLY, CDR2 FYNNEI. With 7 bases removed from V and 5 bases from J, the gap between germline ends came to 8 bases. The CDR3 runs 11 residues. CDR3 DNA: TGTGCCAGCACCGAAATGGAGACCCAGTACTTC. This translates into CASTEMETQYF. The full variable domain, in which reference TRBV2 and TRBJ2-5 provide the parts outside the CDR3, is EPEVTQTPSHQVTQMGQEVILRCVPISNHLYFYWYRQILGQKVEFLVSFYNNEISEKSEIFDDQFSVERPDGSNFTLKIRSTKLEDSAMYFCASTEMETQYFGPGTRLLVL.

V and J are TRBV5-1 and TRBJ2-2; the match to TRBD2 covers 9 bases. CDR1 SGHRS and CDR2 YFSETQ come from the germline V gene. This CDR3 is 16 amino acids long. With V trimmed by 3 bases and J by 4 bases, 7 bases remained unmatched. CDR3 in amino acids: CASSYLSGGSTGELFF. CDR3 nucleotide sequence: TGCGCCAGCAGCTACCTTAGCGGGGGCAGCACCGGGGAGCTGTTTTTT.

V gene TRBV4-2 combines with J gene TRBJ2-7; tentative D call: TRBD2 (6 bases). Between the trimmed V and J ends, which lost 0 bases and 0 bases, there was a span of 12 bases. Germline V gene lookup returns CDR1 LGHNA and CDR2 YNFKEQ. The CDR3 length is 16 residues. The CDR3 nucleotides read TGTGCCAGCAGCCAAGAGGAGGGAGACAGCTCCTACGAGCAGTACTTC. Residues: CASSQEEGDSSYEQYF.

The gene calls are TRBV29-1 and TRBJ1-3, with D possibly matching TRBD1 (6 bases). V lost 4 bases and J lost 1, with 11 bases in between. CDR1 is SQVTM, CDR2 ANQGSEA, per germline. The CDR3 has 14 amino acids. The CDR3 nucleotides are TGCAGCGTTGGTGAGGGGGATTCTGGAAACACCATATATTTT. Amino acids: CSVGEGDSGNTIYF.

The chain is built from TRBV2 and TRBJ2-3, with 13 bases identical to TRBD2. Germline values: CDR1 SNHLY, CDR2 FYNNEI. V was pared by 4 bases and J by 2 bases, with 6 bases of the junction left unmatched. The CDR3 consists of 17 residues. CDR3 DNA sequence: TGTGCCAGCAGTGGGACTAGCGGGGGACGATTCACAGATACGCAGTATTTT. It specifies CASSGTSGGRFTDTQYF.

The chain uses TRBV28 and TRBJ2-7, with 9 bases that match TRBD1. The J segment lost 2 bases and the V segment lost 3 bases, leaving 11 bases of the junction unmatched. CDR1 is MDHEN and CDR2 is SYDVKM in the germline V gene. The CDR3 totals 17 residues. The chain's CDR3 is CASSFMTLGQGPYEQYF. In nucleotides, the CDR3 is TGTGCCAGCAGTTTCATGACACTGGGACAGGGACCCTACGAGCAGTACTTC.

The chain has TRBV7-2 and TRBJ2-7; 11 positions agree with TRBD2. CDR1 and CDR2 (germline): SGHTA, FQGNSA. The CDR3 runs to 14 residues. J was trimmed by 4 bases and V by 4 bases; bases with no gene match: 3. The CDR3 nucleotides read TGTGCCAGCAGCTCAACTAGCGGGGGATACGAGCAGTACTTC. It encodes CASSSTSGGYEQYF.

The CDR3 region has the DNA TGCGCCAGCAGTGATATCCGGGACAGGGGGCACGAGCAGTACTTC. Translating it yields CASSDIRDRGHEQYF. This chain connects TRBV5-1 to TRBJ2-7, with TRBD1 identical over 12 bases. J was trimmed by 5 bases and V by 5 bases; bases with no gene match: 8. CDR1 and CDR2 from the germline V gene are SGHRS and YFSETQ. This CDR3 comprises 15 residues.

The V and J genes are TRBV2 and TRBJ2-3, with 10 bases aligning to TRBD2. CDR3 length: 15 amino acids. V trimming: 6 bases; J trimming: 4 bases; junction bases outside the gene matches: 7. Germline assignment: CDR1 SNHLY and CDR2 FYNNEI. CDR3 amino acids: CASRPGLASADTQYF. DNA for the CDR3: TGTGCCAGCAGGCCGGGACTAGCGAGCGCAGATACGCAGTATTTT. Drawing the rest from reference TRBV2 and TRBJ2-3, the complete variable domain is EPEVTQTPSHQVTQMGQEVILRCVPISNHLYFYWYRQILGQKVEFLVSFYNNEISEKSEIFDDQFSVERPDGSNFTLKIRSTKLEDSAMYFCASRPGLASADTQYFGPGTRLTVL.

The V call is TRBV5-1, the J call TRBJ1-2, with a possible D match to TRBD1 (5 bases). V lost 4 bases and J lost 10, with 20 bases in between. Germline CDR1 and CDR2: SGHRS and YFSETQ. The CDR3 runs 14 residues. DNA of the CDR3: TGCGCCAGCAGCACAATCGGGACGGGAAATTTCTACACCTTC. Translated: CASSTIGTGNFYTF.

The genes are TRBV4-1 and TRBJ2-3; D is unresolved. The CDR3 loop spans 17 amino acids. The V gene lost 6 bases and the J gene lost 0 bases, with 19 bases spanning the gap. Germline CDR1 is MGHRA and CDR2 is YSYEKL. CDR3 DNA: TGCGCCAGCAGACCAACCGTAGCCTTCACTAGCACAGATACGCAGTATTTT. It translates to CASRPTVAFTSTDTQYF.

The chain carries TRBV15 and TRBJ2-5; D may be TRBD2 (6 bases). With 0 bases removed from V and 7 bases from J, the gap between germline ends came to 18 bases. Germline values: CDR1 LNHNV, CDR2 YYDKDF (reference sequence). CDR3 size: 16 residues. This CDR3 is CATSRDPRGEEGTQYF. The CDR3 nucleotides are TGTGCCACCAGCAGAGACCCAAGAGGGGAGGAAGGGACCCAGTACTTC.